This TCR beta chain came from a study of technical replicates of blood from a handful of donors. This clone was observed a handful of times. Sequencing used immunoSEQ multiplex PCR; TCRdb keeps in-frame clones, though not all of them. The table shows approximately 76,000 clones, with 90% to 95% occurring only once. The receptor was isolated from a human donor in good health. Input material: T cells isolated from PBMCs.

CDR3 in DNA: TGTGCCAGCAGCCCCAGGACAGGCTACGAGCAGTACTTC. Its protein is CASSPRTGYEQYF. J is TRBJ2-7 and V is TRBV7-9, with TRBD1 identical over 7 bases. Germline lookup yields CDR1 SEHNR and CDR2 FQNEAQ (reference sequence). With V trimmed by 5 bases and J by 3 bases, 4 bases remained unmatched. The CDR3 is 13 amino acids.